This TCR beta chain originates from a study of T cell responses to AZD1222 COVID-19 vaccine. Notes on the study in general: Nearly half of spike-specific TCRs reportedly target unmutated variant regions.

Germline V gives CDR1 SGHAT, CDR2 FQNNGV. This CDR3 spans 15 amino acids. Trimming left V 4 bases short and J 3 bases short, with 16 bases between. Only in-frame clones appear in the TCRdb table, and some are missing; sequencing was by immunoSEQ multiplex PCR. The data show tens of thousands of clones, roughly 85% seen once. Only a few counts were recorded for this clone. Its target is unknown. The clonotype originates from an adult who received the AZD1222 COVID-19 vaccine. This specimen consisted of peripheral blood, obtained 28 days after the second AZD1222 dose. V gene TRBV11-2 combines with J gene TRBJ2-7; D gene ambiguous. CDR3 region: CASSSLRLGNYEQYF. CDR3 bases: TGTGCCAGCAGCTCCCTAAGACTGGGAAACTACGAGCAGTACTTC.